There are a few counts of the clone carrying this T cell receptor beta chain. Its matching antigen is unknown. V lost 4 bases to trimming and J lost 0 bases, with 12 bases between them. CDR1 is KGHDR, CDR2 SFDVKD, per germline. The CDR3 is made up of 16 amino acids. TCR beta VDJ combinations and CDR3 sequences were profiled from genomic DNA. TCRdb recomputed calls from the reads with MiXCR, one row per CDR3 protein. The top ten hold 9.7% of the sample, which has approximately 190,000 distinct CDR3 sequences, 48% seen once. Patients who underwent sequencing had shown CD8+CD57+ cell expansion by flow cytometry. Patients had not yet gotten any therapy when their blood was taken for sampling. The sample originates from a study of CD8+CD57+ T cells in acquired aplastic anemia. Study results and limitations: Approximately 28 CD8+ CDR3 sequences were shared between patients and controls. Any difference that existed in CD8+ Simpson's diversity between patients and controls was not significant.

The chain has TRBV24-1 and TRBJ1-3; D remains ambiguous. The receptor comes from a human donor with aplastic anemia. Sequenced sample: sorted CD4+, CD8+, or CD8+CD57+ T cells (not recorded which) from PBMCs. DNA of the CDR3: TGTGCCACCAGTGACCGGACGGGTAACTCTGGAAACACCATATATTTT. Amino acid sequence: CATSDRTGNSGNTIYF.